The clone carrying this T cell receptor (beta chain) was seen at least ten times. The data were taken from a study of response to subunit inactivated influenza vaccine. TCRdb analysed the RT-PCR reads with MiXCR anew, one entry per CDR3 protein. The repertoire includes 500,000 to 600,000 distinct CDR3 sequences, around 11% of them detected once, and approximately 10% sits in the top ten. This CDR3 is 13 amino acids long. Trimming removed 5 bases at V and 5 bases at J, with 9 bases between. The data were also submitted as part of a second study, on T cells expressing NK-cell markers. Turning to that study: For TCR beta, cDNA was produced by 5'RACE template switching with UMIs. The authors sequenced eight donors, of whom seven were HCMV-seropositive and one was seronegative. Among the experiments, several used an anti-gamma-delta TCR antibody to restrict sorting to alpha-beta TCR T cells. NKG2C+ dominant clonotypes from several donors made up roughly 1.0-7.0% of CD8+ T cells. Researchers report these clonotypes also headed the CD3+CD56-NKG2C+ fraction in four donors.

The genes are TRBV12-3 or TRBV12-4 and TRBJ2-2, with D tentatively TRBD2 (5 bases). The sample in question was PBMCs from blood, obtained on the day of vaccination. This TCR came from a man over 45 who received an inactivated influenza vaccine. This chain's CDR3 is CASSQSGTGELFF. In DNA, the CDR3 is TGTGCCAGCAGTCAATCGGGGACCGGGGAGCTGTTTTTT.